A single TCR beta chain is shown here with its context. Mismatch with germline at one junction end may stem from a read error. This sample is drawn from a study of neurological immune-mediated disorders. The CDR3 runs to 14 residues. The germline CDR1 and CDR2 sequences are KGHSH and LQKENI. TCRdb analysed the 5' RACE reads with MiXCR anew, one entry per CDR3 protein. The repertoire holds 15,000 to 20,000 distinct CDR3 sequences, about 15% seen once, with 6% to 8% in the top ten. This sequence was found in a woman aged 60-75 years with HTLV-1-associated myelopathy (HAM/TSP). This chain uses TRBV18 with TRBJ2-7; unclear D gene. Specimen: CD4+ T cells from blood. CDR3 sequence reads: CASSSRAPSYEQHF. CDR3 in DNA: TGTGCCAGCTCAAGCCGTGCCCCCTCCTACGAGCAGCACTTC.